The 30 T cell receptor beta chains below were found in one sample sequenced in a study of T cell responses to AZD1222 COVID-19 vaccine. Profiling relied on immunoSEQ multiplex PCR, and the TCRdb table lists in-frame clones only, not all of them. This table holds more than 150,000 clones, 85% to 95% found once. The sequences come from peripheral blood, collected on day 0 of AZD1222 vaccination. Receptor source: an adult in good health.

This clone was picked up one time. The V gene is TRBV12-3 or TRBV12-4, the J gene TRBJ1-2; D unresolved. The V end was cut by 5 bases, the J end by 1 base, with 8 bases between. The CDR3 extends over 13 amino acids. As DNA, the CDR3 is TGTGCCAGCAGTCATGGGGTTAACTATGGCTACACCTTC. Its translation: CASSHGVNYGYTF.

For the CDR3, the DNA is TGTGCCAGCTCGCTAGGACCCCCCTCTGGAGGAAGTACGCAGTATTTT. This gives the protein CASSLGPPSGGSTQYF. The rearrangement links TRBV18 to TRBJ2-3, with a weak D call TRBD2 (5 bases). CDR3 length: 16 residues. The V and J ends lost 6 bases and 8 bases respectively, with 24 bases between them. CDR1 and CDR2 (germline): KGHSH, LQKENI.

The chain has TRBV5-1 and TRBJ1-4, with TRBD1 as a possible D gene (6 bases). The CDR3 covers 15 residues. Germline lookup yields CDR1 SGHRS and CDR2 YFSETQ. Deletions cut 0 bases from V and 8 bases from J, with 14 bases between. This CDR3 is CASSLGGGSLEKLFF. The DNA of the CDR3 is TGCGCCAGCAGCTTGGGAGGGGGATCTTTAGAAAAACTGTTTTTT.

The chain couples TRBV3-1 (or the pseudogene TRBV3-2) to TRBJ1-6; 10 nucleotides agree with TRBD1. After removal of 4 bases from V and 0 bases from J, the junction contained 6 bases not matched to a gene. CDR3 length: 18 amino acids. The germline gives CDR1 LGHDT, CDR2 YNNKEL (reference sequence). The CDR3 sequence: CASSRYGTGVSYNSPLHF. In nucleotides, the CDR3 is TGTGCCAGCAGCCGTTACGGGACAGGGGTCTCCTATAATTCACCCCTCCACTTT.

This clone has only one observation. This chain joins TRBV6-4 and TRBJ2-2; 12 bases are a match to TRBD1. There are 16 residues in the CDR3. Germline loops: CDR1 MRHNA, CDR2 SNTAGT. Trimming took 6 bases from V and 2 from J; bases not matched to a gene: 4. As DNA, the CDR3 is TGTGCCAGCAGCCTGGGACAGGGGGCTAACACCGGGGAGCTGTTTTTT. Translating gives CASSLGQGANTGELFF.

The genes are TRBV28 and TRBJ2-7; D is unresolved. V was cut by 6 bases and J by 0 bases, with 15 bases left in between. Looked up from germline, CDR1 is MDHEN and CDR2 is SYDVKM. The CDR3 consists of 15 residues. The CDR3 sequence is CASSLGRWNSYEQYF. CDR3 in DNA: TGTGCCAGCAGCCTCGGACGGTGGAACTCCTACGAGCAGTACTTC.

This chain connects TRBV6-5 to TRBJ1-1; 10 nucleotides align to TRBD1. The CDR3 has 15 residues. J gave up 7 bases and V 4 bases, and 9 bases lay outside the gene matches. Germline loops: CDR1 MNHEY, CDR2 SVGAGI. In DNA, the CDR3 is TGTGCCAGCAGTTCCGGACAGGGGGAATGGATTGAAGCTTTCTTT. Translated: CASSSGQGEWIEAFF.

The chain joins TRBV7-3 to TRBJ2-1; 7 bases are a match to TRBD1. CDR3 length: 15 residues. Germline CDR1 reads SGHTA; CDR2 reads FQGTGA. Trimming removed 2 bases from V and 5 bases from J; junction bases left unmatched: 6. CDR3 coding DNA: TGTGCCAGCAGCTTACGGGACAGCCTTAACAATGAGCAGTTCTTC. Translating it yields CASSLRDSLNNEQFF.

The gene calls are TRBV10-1 and TRBJ2-3, with TRBD2 matching 12 bases. There are 17 residues in the CDR3. The V gene end was trimmed by 4 bases and the J gene end by 6 bases; junction bases not matched to a gene: 11. CDR1 WNHNN and CDR2 SYGVQD come from the germline V gene (reference sequence). In DNA, the CDR3 is TGCGCCAGCAGTGGCCGGACTAGCGGGACCCGGTCGGATACGCAGTATTTT. Translating gives CASSGRTSGTRSDTQYF.

The chain joins TRBV7-8 to TRBJ1-6; no clear D. Germline V gene lookup returns CDR1 SGHVS and CDR2 FQNEAQ. V lost 2 bases and J lost 5, with 7 bases in between. This CDR3 has 14 amino acids. In DNA form, the CDR3 reads TGTGCCAGCAGCTTAATCTTGGATAATTCACCCCTCCACTTT. It codes for CASSLILDNSPLHF.

V usage is TRBV28 and J usage is TRBJ1-2; a possible D gene is TRBD1 (5 bases). Germline V gene lookup returns CDR1 MDHEN and CDR2 SYDVKM. The CDR3 has 15 residues. V was shortened by 2 bases and J by 4 bases, with 14 bases between the two germline ends. CDR3 amino acids: CASSLGGSGSYGYTF. As DNA, the CDR3 is TGTGCCAGCAGTTTAGGGGGGTCAGGCTCCTATGGCTACACCTTC.

The gene calls are TRBV6-5 and TRBJ2-1; 8 bases map to TRBD2. With 8 bases clipped from V and 8 bases from J, the junction kept 8 bases outside the gene matches. Germline V lookup: CDR1 MNHEY, CDR2 SVGAGI. The CDR3 runs 13 residues. The CDR3 sequence is CASGQRERDEQFF. For the CDR3, the DNA is TGTGCCAGCGGCCAGCGGGAGAGGGATGAGCAGTTCTTC.

The chain employs TRBV20-1 and TRBJ2-5; D remains unclear. Trimming removed 8 bases at V and 5 bases at J, with 12 bases between. The length of the CDR3 is 11 residues. Germline CDR1 DFQATT, CDR2 SNEGSKA (reference sequence). CDR3 bases: TGCAGTTCCGAGGAAGGGGAGACCCAGTACTTC. As protein: CSSEEGETQYF.

This clone was counted a single time. This chain links TRBV11-3 with TRBJ2-1; unclear D gene. The V end was cut by 0 bases, the J end by 7 bases, with 7 bases between. The CDR3 loop spans 13 amino acids. Germline CDR1 and CDR2: SGHNT and YENEEA. Written as DNA, the CDR3 is TGTGCCAGCAGCTTAGATTGGGCAAATGAGCAGTTCTTC. This encodes CASSLDWANEQFF.

This chain uses TRBV7-8 with TRBJ2-7; D is undetermined. The CDR3 spans 14 residues. Germline CDR1 and CDR2: SGHVS and FQNEAQ. DNA for the CDR3: TGTGCCAGCAGCTTAGAAGGCGGTTCCTTCGAGCAGTACGTC. Protein: CASSLEGGSFEQYV.

This chain uses TRBV27 with TRBJ1-1; 9 bases are shared with TRBD1. The CDR3 is 14 amino acids. Trimming at V came to 5 bases and at J to 8 bases, leaving 9 bases not matched to a gene. Germline CDR1 reads MNHEY; CDR2 reads SMNVEV (reference sequence). In nucleotides, the CDR3 is TGTGCCAGCAGTGTCCTTACAGGGGGCCACGAAGCTTTCTTT. Translating gives CASSVLTGGHEAFF.

The V and J genes are TRBV29-1 and TRBJ2-1; tentatively, D is TRBD2 (6 bases). The V gene lost 4 bases and the J gene lost 7 bases, with 14 bases spanning the gap. The CDR3 has 13 amino acids. CDR1 and CDR2 (germline): SQVTM, ANQGSEA. The CDR3 loop reads CSVVLWAGNEQFF. The CDR3 nucleotides read TGCAGCGTTGTCCTATGGGCGGGGAATGAGCAGTTCTTC.

In its sample, this clone was seen a few times. The V call is TRBV15, the J call TRBJ1-3, with 9 bases fitting TRBD1. Germline-derived CDR1 and CDR2 are LNHNV and YYDKDF (reference sequence). After removal of 5 bases from V and 7 bases from J, the junction contained 12 bases not matched to a gene. The CDR3 sequence is 16 residues long. The CDR3 DNA sequence: TGTGCCACCAGCCTGAATTCCGGGACAGGGAGGAACACCATATATTTT. The encoded protein is CATSLNSGTGRNTIYF.

The chain employs TRBV27 and TRBJ1-1, with unresolved D. The CDR3 consists of 16 residues. V lost 4 bases, J lost 2 bases, and 17 bases lay in between. CDR1 is MNHEY and CDR2 is SMNVEV in the germline V gene (reference sequence). The CDR3 region is CASSSPLRGSNTEAFF. The CDR3 bases are TGTGCCAGCAGTTCCCCCTTGCGGGGATCAAACACTGAAGCTTTCTTT.

The V call is TRBV6-2 or TRBV6-3, the J call TRBJ2-2; D not resolved. Germline CDR1 is MNHEY and CDR2 is SVGEGT. V was clipped by 0 bases and J by 0 bases, with 5 bases between them. The CDR3 spans 15 residues. The CDR3 loop reads CASSYSPTNTGELFF. For the CDR3, the DNA is TGTGCCAGCAGTTACTCACCTACGAACACCGGGGAGCTGTTTTTT.

This clone showed up just once. The chain recombines TRBV10-3 with TRBJ2-1, with D perhaps assigned TRBD1 or TRBD2 (5 bases each). The CDR3 contains 14 residues. The V and J ends lost 0 bases and 2 bases respectively, with 5 bases between them. Germline V CDR1 and CDR2: ENHRY, SYGVKD. In nucleotides, the CDR3 is TGTGCCATCAGTGAGTCGGGGGCCTACAATGAGCAGTTCTTC. Encoded protein: CAISESGAYNEQFF.

The chain recombines TRBV10-3 with TRBJ2-1; D might be TRBD2 (6 bases). The CDR3 runs to 14 residues. Per germline, CDR1 ENHRY and CDR2 SYGVKD. The V end lost 7 bases, the J end lost 8 bases, and 18 bases lay between the germline ends. The DNA of the CDR3 is TGTGCCATCAAGGACGGGAGCCCCGGGTATGAGCAGTTCTTC. Residues: CAIKDGSPGYEQFF.

The chain carries TRBV6-5 and TRBJ1-2, with 8 bases aligning to TRBD1. J was trimmed by 4 bases and V by 4 bases; bases with no gene match: 5. CDR3 size: 14 residues. Germline V gene data show CDR1 as MNHEY and CDR2 as SVGAGI. DNA of the CDR3: TGTGCCAGCAGTTTGCCTGACAGGGGCTATGGCTACACCTTC. Amino acids: CASSLPDRGYGYTF.

DNA for the CDR3: TGTGCCAGTACTAAAACCGGGACTGTTATTGGCAATCAGCCCCAGCATTTT. Translating gives CASTKTGTVIGNQPQHF. The gene calls are TRBV19 and TRBJ1-5, with a tentative D call TRBD1 (5 bases). The germline V gene has CDR1 LNHDA and CDR2 SQIVND (reference sequence). The V gene lost 7 bases and the J gene lost 2 bases, with 21 bases spanning the gap. CDR3 length: 17 residues.

The V and J genes are TRBV6-2 or TRBV6-3 and TRBJ1-6; TRBD1 is a possible D gene (5 bases). Trimming cost V 2 bases and J 10 bases, with 12 bases left between them. The CDR3 loop spans 14 amino acids. CDR1 is MNHEY, CDR2 SVGEGT, per germline. CDR3 amino acids: CASSYTGGSSPLHF. Here the CDR3 DNA reads TGTGCCAGCAGTTACACAGGTGGTTCATCACCCCTCCACTTT.

The chain combines TRBV19 with TRBJ2-7; D is unclear. CDR1 and CDR2 (germline): LNHDA, SQIVND (reference sequence). V lost 1 base and J lost 6, with 19 bases in between. The CDR3 runs 16 residues. CDR3 bases: TGTGCCAGTAGTATAGTTGCGTACAAAACGCCGACCGAGCAGTACTTC. Translating gives CASSIVAYKTPTEQYF. Variable domain in full (rest from reference TRBV19 and TRBJ2-7): DGGITQSPKYLFRKEGQNVTLSCEQNLNHDAMYWYRQDPGQGLRLIYYSQIVNDFQKGDIAEGYSVSREKKESFPLTVTSAQKNPTAFYLCASSIVAYKTPTEQYFGPGTRLTVT.

This sequence joins TRBV4-2 and TRBJ1-4; the D gene is possibly TRBD1 (5 bases). The CDR3 sequence is 15 residues long. Deletions cut 4 bases from V and 2 bases from J, with 11 bases between. CDR1 LGHNA and CDR2 YNFKEQ come from the germline V gene. The CDR3 DNA is TGTGCCAGCAGCCCGGAGGAGGGGACTAATGAAAAACTGTTTTTT. Its translation is CASSPEEGTNEKLFF.

This clone was seen once. The CDR3 sequence is CASSYSAYLRGQSYEQYV. For the CDR3, the DNA is TGTGCCAGCAGTTACTCGGCTTACCTCAGGGGGCAGTCCTACGAGCAGTACGTC. The chain couples TRBV6-2 or TRBV6-3 to TRBJ2-7; 8 nucleotides agree with TRBD1. Germline CDR1 and CDR2: MNHEY and SVGEGT. The CDR3 runs 18 residues. V gave up 0 bases and J gave up 1 base; unmatched junction bases: 11.

This rearrangement joins TRBV6-5 to TRBJ1-2; D remains ambiguous. Germline CDR1 MNHEY, CDR2 SVGAGI. CDR3 length: 14 amino acids. Trimming removed 6 bases at V and 6 bases at J, with 17 bases between. The CDR3 protein is CASSSVGQPHGYTF. The CDR3, as DNA: TGTGCCAGCAGCTCCGTTGGGCAGCCGCATGGCTACACCTTC.

The chain employs TRBV19 and TRBJ2-3, with 10 bases matching TRBD2. This CDR3 has 18 amino acids. The trim removed 6 bases at V and 3 bases at J, leaving 15 bases unmatched. Germline loops: CDR1 LNHDA, CDR2 SQIVND (reference sequence). CDR3 in DNA: TGTGCCAGTAGCAGCCACCCCTACAGCGGGAGGGCGACAGATACGCAGTATTTT. The encoded protein is CASSSHPYSGRATDTQYF. The variable domain in full, with the rest retrieved from reference TRBV19 and TRBJ2-3, is DGGITQSPKYLFRKEGQNVTLSCEQNLNHDAMYWYRQDPGQGLRLIYYSQIVNDFQKGDIAEGYSVSREKKESFPLTVTSAQKNPTAFYLCASSSHPYSGRATDTQYFGPGTRLTVL.